Following are 21 T cell receptor beta chains from one sample sequenced in a study of shared clonotypes between healthy human individuals. Terminally differentiated effector memory CD45RA+ cells were excluded from the naive CD8 cells, which were CD45RO-negative and positively selected for CCR7. TCRdb's table, derived via immunoSEQ multiplex PCR, lists solely in-frame clones and lacks some. This table has about 2.2 million clones, roughly 95% appearing once. The sample was naive CD8+ T cells from PBMCs. All receptors come from a man in his late teens or twenties in good health. Some clones in this sample may be carry-over from other donors' samples.

The chain joins TRBV9 to TRBJ1-1; no firm D call. With 3 bases removed from V and 7 bases from J, the gap between germline ends came to 10 bases. The germline gives CDR1 SGDLS, CDR2 YYNGEE. This CDR3 has 12 amino acids. Here the CDR3 DNA reads TGTGCCAGCAGCGCCCTAGGAGGTGAAGCTTTCTTT. It is translated as CASSALGGEAFF.

Remarks on this clone: Different DNA sequences within this sample yield the same CDR3. The chain employs TRBV7-9 and TRBJ1-1; TRBD1 is a possible D gene (5 bases). Germline V gene data show CDR1 as SEHNR and CDR2 as FQNEAQ (reference sequence). The V end lost 1 base, the J end lost 1 base, and 7 bases lay between the germline ends. This CDR3 is 14 amino acids long. For the CDR3, the DNA is TGTGCCAGCAGCTTAGGGGGCTGGAACACTGAAGCTTTCTTT. Residues: CASSLGGWNTEAFF.

This rearrangement joins TRBV19 to TRBJ2-7; 10 nucleotides agree with TRBD1. Trimming cost V 3 bases and J 6 bases; bases outside gene matches: 2. The CDR3 consists of 13 residues. Looked up from germline, CDR1 is LNHDA and CDR2 is SQIVND (reference sequence). The CDR3 DNA follows: TGTGCCAGTAGTATGACAGGGGGCGCCGAGCAGTACTTC. It yields the protein CASSMTGGAEQYF.

The rearrangement uses TRBV5-1 and TRBJ2-6; D gene unclear. The CDR3 sequence is 15 residues long. In germline, CDR1 is SGHRS, CDR2 YFSETQ. The germline V and J ends were trimmed by 5 bases and 0 bases, with 9 bases remaining between them. DNA of the CDR3: TGCGCCAGCAGTGGCGCTATCTCTGGGGCCAACGTCCTGACTTTC. Protein product: CASSGAISGANVLTF.

V gene TRBV7-9 combines with J gene TRBJ1-2; no clear D gene. V was trimmed by 1 base and J by 10 bases, leaving 10 bases between them. Germline CDR1 SEHNR, CDR2 FQNEAQ (reference sequence). The length of the CDR3 is 12 residues. The CDR3 coding sequence is TGTGCCAGCAGCTTAGACCTACTTTTCTACACCTTC. Amino acids: CASSLDLLFYTF.

The chain carries TRBV6-6 and TRBJ2-7, with TRBD1 matching over 9 bases. The V gene end was trimmed by 6 bases and the J gene end by 3 bases; junction bases not matched to a gene: 3. The CDR3 runs to 13 residues. Germline V lookup: CDR1 MNHNY, CDR2 SVGAGI (reference sequence). The CDR3 DNA is TGTGCCAGCAGGGAGGGACAGGGCTACGAGCAGTACTTC. Protein sequence: CASREGQGYEQYF.

This chain connects TRBV7-7 to TRBJ2-1; D is ambiguous. Germline assignment: CDR1 SSHAT and CDR2 FNYEAQ (reference sequence). Trimming removed 0 bases at V and 8 bases at J, with 14 bases between. The CDR3 is made up of 15 amino acids. CDR3 nucleotides: TGTGCCAGCAGCTTAGCGCGTCTCGCAGTCGATGAGCAGTTCTTC. Translation: CASSLARLAVDEQFF.

The rearrangement uses TRBV9 and TRBJ2-5, with D perhaps matching TRBD1 or TRBD2 (7 bases each). There are 16 residues in the CDR3. Germline V gene data show CDR1 as SGDLS and CDR2 as YYNGEE. V lost 5 bases and J lost 5, with 22 bases in between. CDR3 nucleotide sequence: TGTGCCAGCAGTGCAGGGGGGGCACCTCGATCGGAGACCCAGTACTTC. Translated: CASSAGGAPRSETQYF.

V and J are TRBV6-1 and TRBJ2-2; D uncertain. V lost 6 bases to trimming and J lost 6 bases, with 8 bases between them. Germline lookup yields CDR1 MNHNS and CDR2 SASEGT. CDR3 length equals 12 residues. The CDR3 loop reads CASRGPSGELFF. The CDR3 coding sequence is TGTGCCAGCAGGGGCCCATCCGGGGAGCTGTTTTTT.

This clone was picked up one time. CDR3 region: CASSSRARNEKLFF. The CDR3 nucleotides are TGTGCCAGCAGTTCCCGGGCTCGAAATGAAAAACTGTTTTTT. This chain connects TRBV27 to TRBJ1-4; D unresolved. Germline CDR1 and CDR2: MNHEY and SMNVEV (reference sequence). V was cut by 4 bases and J by 5 bases, with 11 bases left in between. This CDR3 is 14 amino acids long.

This clone came up once. The CDR3 protein is CASSGIRGGDYGYTF. CDR3 DNA: TGTGCCAGTAGTGGGATCCGGGGTGGAGACTATGGCTACACCTTC. This chain joins TRBV19 and TRBJ1-2, with D uncertain. Trimming cost V 5 bases and J 3 bases, with 16 bases left between them. CDR3 length equals 15 residues. Looked up from germline, CDR1 is LNHDA and CDR2 is SQIVND (reference sequence).

V is TRBV29-1 and J is TRBJ2-2; possible D gene TRBD1, 6 bases. V lost 6 bases to trimming and J lost 6 bases, with 11 bases between them. Germline values: CDR1 SQVTM, CDR2 ANQGSEA. The CDR3 is 12 amino acids. CDR3 bases: TGCAGCGTAGCCTGGGGGCCCGGGGAGCTGTTTTTT. Its protein is CSVAWGPGELFF.

Points on this clone: Other nucleotide sequences in the sample specify the same CDR3. V gene TRBV7-3 combines with J gene TRBJ2-1; 11 bases match TRBD2. Unmatched junction bases numbered 4, after V lost 2 bases and J lost 7 bases. The germline V gene has CDR1 SGHTA and CDR2 FQGTGA. The CDR3 is made up of 15 amino acids. Here the CDR3 DNA reads TGTGCCAGCAGCTTATTAGCGGGAGGGCTGAATGAGCAGTTCTTC. It yields the protein CASSLLAGGLNEQFF. Supplemented by reference TRBV7-3 and TRBJ2-1, the full variable domain reads GAGVSQTPSNKVTEKGKYVELRCDPISGHTALYWYRQSLGQGPEFLIYFQGTGAADDSGLPNDRFFAVRPEGSVSTLKIQRTERGDSAVYLCASSLLAGGLNEQFFGPGTRLTVL.

The chain uses TRBV9 and TRBJ2-3; D might be TRBD2 (5 bases). Germline loops: CDR1 SGDLS, CDR2 YYNGEE. CDR3 length: 15 residues. V was pared by 3 bases and J by 0 bases, with 11 bases between. This CDR3 is CASSDKRSSTDTQYF. The CDR3 nucleotides read TGTGCCAGCAGCGACAAGCGGTCGAGCACAGATACGCAGTATTTT.

The chain employs TRBV19 and TRBJ1-1; possibly TRBD1 for D (6 bases). CDR1 and CDR2 from the germline V gene are LNHDA and SQIVND (reference sequence). Trimming pared 8 bases from V and 1 base from J, leaving 35 bases between. The CDR3 spans 21 residues. This CDR3 is CASLDKRGWGPGISTNTEAFF. The CDR3 DNA is TGTGCCAGTTTAGACAAAAGAGGGTGGGGGCCGGGAATATCGACGAACACTGAAGCTTTCTTT.

The rearrangement links TRBV11-2 to TRBJ2-1; D is uncertain. Germline V gene sequence: CDR1 SGHAT, CDR2 FQNNGV. Trimming took 5 bases from V and 0 from J, leaving 17 bases between them. The CDR3 runs to 17 residues. The CDR3 protein is CASSPSHPMSSYNEQFF. Here the CDR3 DNA reads TGTGCCAGCAGCCCCAGCCACCCCATGAGCTCCTACAATGAGCAGTTCTTC.

This chain uses TRBV5-4 with TRBJ2-3; 9 bases align to TRBD1. Germline assignment: CDR1 SGHNT and CDR2 YYREEE (reference sequence). This CDR3 region has 15 residues. V dropped 4 bases and J dropped 4; count of bases not matched to a gene: 7. The CDR3 DNA is TGTGCCAGCAGCCCTCCCGGGACAGGGTCAGATACGCAGTATTTT. As protein: CASSPPGTGSDTQYF. Full variable domain (remainder filled in from reference TRBV5-4 and TRBJ2-3): ETGVTQSPTHLIKTRGQQVTLRCSSQSGHNTVSWYQQALGQGPQFIFQYYREEENGRGNFPPRFSGLQFPNYSSELNVNALELDDSALYLCASSPPGTGSDTQYFGPGTRLTVL.

This clone has just one count. This sequence joins TRBV7-9 and TRBJ1-2; maybe TRBD1 (5 bases). Per the germline V gene, CDR1 is SEHNR and CDR2 is FQNEAQ (reference sequence). V was clipped by 4 bases and J by 7 bases, with 19 bases between them. This CDR3 comprises 15 residues. CDR3 DNA: TGTGCCAGCAGCTACCCCCTCGGGGGGAAATTTGGCTACACCTTC. Amino acids: CASSYPLGGKFGYTF.

The chain uses TRBV27 and TRBJ2-7, with 7 bases lining up with TRBD1. This CDR3 is built from 15 residues. V lost 6 bases to trimming and J lost 3 bases; unmatched junction nucleotides: 11. CDR1 and CDR2 from the germline V gene are MNHEY and SMNVEV (reference sequence). The CDR3 bases are TGTGCCAGCAGCTCCATCGGGACAGCTATCTACGAGCAGTACTTC. Residues: CASSSIGTAIYEQYF.

The chain combines TRBV6-6 with TRBJ2-2; unclear D gene. With 7 bases removed from V and 13 bases from J, the gap between germline ends came to 16 bases. This CDR3 region has 12 residues. The germline CDR1 and CDR2 sequences are MNHNY and SVGAGI (reference sequence). The CDR3 bases are TGTGCCAGCAACGAAATTCCCACGGGGCTGTTTTTT. It translates to CASNEIPTGLFF.

This sequence joins TRBV5-6 and TRBJ2-7; 8 bases match TRBD1. Unmatched junction bases numbered 7, after V lost 6 bases and J lost 5 bases. This CDR3 region has 13 residues. Germline V CDR1 and CDR2: SGHDT, YYEEEE. The chain's CDR3 is CASTWTGSHEQYF. The CDR3 DNA sequence: TGTGCCAGCACCTGGACAGGGTCCCACGAGCAGTACTTC. Full variable domain (outside the CDR3, taken from reference TRBV5-6 and TRBJ2-7): DAGVTQSPTHLIKTRGQQVTLRCSPKSGHDTVSWYQQALGQGPQFIFQYYEEEERQRGNFPDRFSGHQFPNYSSELNVNALLLGDSALYLCASTWTGSHEQYFGPGTRLTVT.